This T cell receptor beta chain was identified in a study of vaccination effects on CD4 cells after COVID-19. CDR3 size: 13 residues. Germline CDR1 and CDR2: SGHTA and FQGTGA. Trimming took 3 bases from V and 2 from J, leaving 6 bases between them. TCRdb's table, derived via immunoSEQ multiplex PCR, lists solely in-frame clones and lacks some. The profile shows tens of thousands of clones, about four fifths of them singletons. Antigen-specific CD4+ T cells were expanded with viral peptide pools in the ViraFEST assay before sequencing. Cultured cells yielded isolated CD4+ T cells after 10 to 11 days. Prior SARS-CoV-2 infection was absent in the vaccine recipients, as shown by negative nucleocapsid antibodies. Cultures of fewer than 2.5 million PBMC per well contained 10 IU/ml IL-2 plus 10 ug/ml peptides. Half-medium changes using IL-2 medium occurred on days 3 and 7. Comment on this clone: Antigen specificity is unknown.

General study points: Just 1 of 255 vaccine-induced clones in healthy recipients was cross-reactive. Clones from infection and from vaccination both contracted markedly late after vaccination.

This sequence was found in a human donor who received a COVID-19 vaccine. The source material was CD4+ T cells from PBMCs cultured with SARS-CoV-2 spike peptides, sampled before COVID-19 vaccination. The rearrangement uses TRBV7-3 and TRBJ2-3, with D possibly being TRBD1 or TRBD2 (5 bases each). CDR3 coding DNA: TGTGCCAGCAGCTTTGGGACCACAGATACGCAGTATTTT. Amino acid sequence: CASSFGTTDTQYF.